Reported below is one TCR beta chain. Its matching antigen is unknown. This entry comes from a study of a mutant IDH1 vaccine in newly diagnosed glioma. Assay used: immunoSEQ multiplex PCR; TCRdb lists only in-frame clones, some missing. The table includes approximately 25,000 clones, around 76% detected once. Time point of the sample: week 47, end of study. Each dose delivered 300 ug of mutant IDH1 20-mer peptide subcutaneously with imiquimod. Germline-derived CDR1 and CDR2 are SGDLS and YYNGEE. V was trimmed by 3 bases and J by 0 bases, leaving 10 bases between them. The CDR3 totals 15 residues. The input for sequencing was PBMCs, taken from a glioma patient whose treatment included an IDH1 peptide vaccine. This chain connects TRBV9 to TRBJ2-1, with D unresolved. This TCR came from a man aged 35 to 55 with glioma. Some clones in this sample may be carry-over from other donors' samples. This CDR3 is CASSGTESSYNEQFF. CDR3 DNA sequence: TGTGCCAGCAGCGGGACCGAGAGCTCCTACAATGAGCAGTTCTTC.